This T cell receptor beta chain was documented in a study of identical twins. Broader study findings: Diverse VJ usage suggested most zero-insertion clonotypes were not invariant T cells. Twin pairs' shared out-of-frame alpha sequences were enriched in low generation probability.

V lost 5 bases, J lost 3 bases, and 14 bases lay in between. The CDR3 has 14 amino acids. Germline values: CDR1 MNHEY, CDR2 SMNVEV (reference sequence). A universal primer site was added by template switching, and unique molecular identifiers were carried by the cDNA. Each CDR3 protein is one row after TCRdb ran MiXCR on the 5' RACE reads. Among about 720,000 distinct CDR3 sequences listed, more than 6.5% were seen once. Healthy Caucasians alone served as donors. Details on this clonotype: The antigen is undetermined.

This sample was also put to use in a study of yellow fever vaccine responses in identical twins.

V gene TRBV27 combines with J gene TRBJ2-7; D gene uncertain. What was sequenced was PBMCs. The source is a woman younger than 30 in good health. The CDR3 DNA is TGTGCCAGCAGTGAAGAATCTTCGGTCTACGAGCAGTACTTC. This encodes CASSEESSVYEQYF.